A single sample is the source of the 24 T cell receptor beta chains below, sequenced in a study of neurological immune-mediated disorders. TCRdb called the 5' RACE reads again in MiXCR, with one record for every CDR3 protein. The sample lists about 50,000 distinct CDR3 sequences, 15% to 20% occurring once. Sequencing was performed on PBMCs. Receptors originate from a man aged 55 to 70 in good health.

This clonotype was observed many times. The chain combines TRBV12-3 or TRBV12-4 with TRBJ2-6, with unresolved D. This CDR3 has 15 residues. V was pared by 5 bases and J by 1 base, with 9 bases between. The CDR3 DNA reads TGTGCCAGCAGTCTGGGTCCTTCTGGGGCCAACGTCCTGACTTTC. This gives the protein CASSLGPSGANVLTF.

The table lists this clonotype with many counts. The chain is built from TRBV4-2 and TRBJ2-7; 10 bases fit TRBD2. Trimming took 3 bases from V and 4 from J; bases not matched to a gene: 9. CDR3 length: 16 residues. CDR1 and CDR2 (germline): LGHNA, YNFKEQ. The CDR3 is CASSQSLAGLSYEQYF. The CDR3 nucleotides read TGTGCCAGCAGCCAGTCACTAGCGGGACTTTCGTACGAGCAGTACTTC.

This clonotype was found many times. The genes are TRBV5-1 and TRBJ2-7; possible D gene TRBD1, 7 bases. With 0 bases removed from V and 1 base from J, the gap between germline ends came to 11 bases. This CDR3 is 15 amino acids long. The V gene's germline CDR1 is SGHRS and CDR2 YFSETQ. The CDR3 spells CASSLGQGLSYEQYF. The CDR3 DNA follows: TGCGCCAGCAGCTTGGGACAGGGACTTTCCTACGAGCAGTACTTC.

This clonotype has ten or more counts. The CDR3 sequence: CASSFTSGRGETQYF. In nucleotides, the CDR3 is TGTGCCAGCAGTTTCACTAGCGGGAGGGGCGAGACCCAGTACTTC. The J gene is TRBJ2-5, the V gene TRBV12-3 or TRBV12-4; 13 nucleotides line up with TRBD2. J lost 5 bases, V lost 3 bases, and 3 bases had no gene match. The CDR3 sequence is 15 residues long.

The V and J genes are TRBV14 and TRBJ2-3, with TRBD2 matching over 12 bases. V was clipped by 11 bases and J by 2 bases; unmatched bases: 8. The CDR3 runs 15 residues. The germline CDR1 and CDR2 sequences are SGHDN and FVKESK. The CDR3 sequence: CASAGLAGFTDTQYF. The CDR3 nucleotides read TGTGCCTCCGCCGGACTAGCGGGATTCACAGATACGCAGTATTTT.

The chain employs TRBV9 and TRBJ2-7; no clear D gene. The length of the CDR3 is 13 residues. Germline-derived CDR1 and CDR2 are SGDLS and YYNGEE. The V and J ends lost 4 bases and 7 bases respectively, with 15 bases between them. The CDR3: CASSPSRAREQYF. CDR3 DNA sequence: TGTGCCAGCAGCCCCTCCCGGGCCCGGGAGCAGTACTTC.

In the case of this clonotype: A read error may be the cause here, since a much bigger clone is one base away. This chain joins TRBV7-9 and TRBJ2-7; perhaps TRBD2 as D (5 bases). Germline CDR1 is SEHNR and CDR2 is FQNEAQ (reference sequence). Trimming removed 4 bases at V and 3 bases at J, with 13 bases between. This CDR3 comprises 14 residues. CDR3 nucleotides: TGTGCCAGCAGCTCGACCAGGACTTACTACGAGCAGTACTTC. This sequence encodes CASSSTRTYYEQYF.

By share, this clonotype counts as medium-sized. The chain couples TRBV7-9 to TRBJ2-1; TRBD2 agrees at 8 bases. Trimming cost V 6 bases and J 5 bases; bases outside gene matches: 6. The CDR3 is made up of 14 amino acids. CDR1 and CDR2 from the germline V gene are SEHNR and FQNEAQ (reference sequence). The CDR3 bases are TGTGCCAGCAGGACCGGGACTAGTGACAATGAGCAGTTCTTC. Encoded protein: CASRTGTSDNEQFF. Full variable domain (missing parts from reference TRBV7-9 and TRBJ2-1): DTGVSQNPRHKITKRGQNVTFRCDPISEHNRLYWYRQTLGQGPEFLTYFQNEAQLEKSRLLSDRFSAERPKGSFSTLEIQRTEQGDSAMYLCASRTGTSDNEQFFGPGTRLTVL.

Note on this clonotype: It is unclear where the CDR3 begins or ends on the DNA, so no DNA is shown, and the CDR3 is as TCRdb lists it. V and J are TRBV29-1 and TRBJ1-1; TRBD1 was called by the table and not checked on the DNA. The germline V gene encodes CDR1 SQVTM and CDR2 ANQGSEA. The CDR3 extends over 24 residues, inclusive of both ends. The CDR3 spells CSVGLAGEGAGDTQYFGPGTEAFF.

CDR3 bases: TGTGCCAGCTCACCATGGGACATAGGAGGGTCTGGCTATGGCTACACCTTC. Translating it yields CASSPWDIGGSGYGYTF. The rearrangement joins TRBV18 to TRBJ1-2; D possibly corresponds to TRBD1 (6 bases). The germline V and J ends were trimmed by 2 bases and 4 bases, with 20 bases remaining between them. CDR1 is KGHSH and CDR2 is LQKENI in the germline V gene. CDR3 length: 17 residues.

Many counts were recorded for this clonotype. V is TRBV5-1 and J is TRBJ2-5; 7 bases are a match to TRBD2. Germline CDR1 and CDR2: SGHRS and YFSETQ. V shed 4 bases, J shed 1 base, and the junction held 4 bases outside the gene matches. The CDR3 has 14 residues. The CDR3 bases are TGCGCCAGCAGCAAGGGACTAACCCAAGAGACCCAGTACTTC. Translated: CASSKGLTQETQYF. Together with reference TRBV5-1 and TRBJ2-5, the CDR3 gives the full variable domain: KAGVTQTPRYLIKTRGQQVTLSCSPISGHRSVSWYQQTPGQGLQFLFEYFSETQRNKGNFPGRFSGRQFSNSRSEMNVSTLELGDSALYLCASSKGLTQETQYFGPGTRLLVL.

In this sample, this clonotype turned up many times. The rearrangement joins TRBV5-1 to TRBJ1-5; TRBD1 matches at 7 bases. Germline-derived CDR1 and CDR2 are SGHRS and YFSETQ. The CDR3 spans 15 residues. Trimming at V came to 0 bases and at J to 3 bases, leaving 3 bases not matched to a gene. The CDR3 DNA reads as TGCGCCAGCAGCTTGGGGGACAGCTTCAATCAGCCCCAGCATTTT. This gives the protein CASSLGDSFNQPQHF.

About this clonotype: It may be a read error: a sequence one base away is much more abundant. The chain is built from TRBV28 and TRBJ1-6, with D uncertain. V dropped 5 bases and J dropped 8 bases, with 16 bases sitting between them. CDR1 is MDHEN, CDR2 SYDVKM, per germline. The CDR3 totals 15 residues. The CDR3 loop is CASSPRLGSHSPLHF. CDR3 coding DNA: TGTGCCAGCAGTCCCCGGTTGGGATCGCATTCACCCCTCCACTTT.

This clonotype was recorded many times. This chain connects TRBV7-2 to TRBJ2-2; D remains ambiguous. This CDR3 is built from 15 residues. Trimming shortened V by 3 bases and J by 5 bases, and 13 bases separated the two germline ends. Germline CDR1 reads SGHTA; CDR2 reads FQGNSA. The CDR3 spells CASSFVTGYTGELFF. CDR3 in DNA: TGTGCCAGCAGCTTCGTGACGGGCTATACCGGGGAGCTGTTTTTT.

This clonotype was recorded at least ten times. The rearrangement links TRBV20-1 to TRBJ1-1, with unresolved D. Trimming pared 3 bases from V and 3 bases from J, leaving 8 bases between. CDR3 size: 12 residues. The V gene's germline CDR1 is DFQATT and CDR2 SNEGSKA (reference sequence). DNA for the CDR3: TGCAGTGCTAGGGTGCCCGACACTGAAGCTTTCTTT. Protein: CSARVPDTEAFF.

This clonotype appeared many times. The chain uses TRBV7-2 and TRBJ2-3; tentative D call: TRBD2 (7 bases). The CDR3 runs to 14 residues. Germline V gene data show CDR1 as SGHTA and CDR2 as FQGNSA. V lost 8 bases and J 0 bases, leaving 12 bases between the germline ends. The CDR3 is CASGEGGSTDTQYF. CDR3 nucleotide sequence: TGTGCCAGCGGGGAGGGGGGTAGCACAGATACGCAGTATTTT.

This clonotype was observed at least ten times. The chain recombines TRBV5-1 with TRBJ1-1, with 7 bases that match TRBD1. V shed 3 bases, J shed 4 bases, and the junction held 6 bases outside the gene matches. The CDR3 extends over 14 amino acids. Germline V gives CDR1 SGHRS, CDR2 YFSETQ. The CDR3 DNA is TGCGCCAGCAGCTCTGCCGGGACAGTCACTGAAGCTTTCTTT. Amino acid sequence: CASSSAGTVTEAFF.

Ten or more counts support this clonotype. The chain couples TRBV3-1 to TRBJ1-4; no reliable D call. The CDR3 has 12 amino acids. Germline CDR1 is LGHDT and CDR2 is YNNKEL (reference sequence). V lost 6 bases, J lost 6 bases, and 8 bases lay in between. CDR3 nucleotide sequence: TGTGCCAGCAGGGGCCCTGATGAAAAACTGTTTTTT. It specifies CASRGPDEKLFF.

This clonotype was seen at least ten times. The J gene is TRBJ2-3, the V gene TRBV20-1, with TRBD1 identical over 7 bases. The V segment lost 5 bases and the J segment 3 bases; nucleotides outside the gene matches: 5. Per the germline V gene, CDR1 is DFQATT and CDR2 is SNEGSKA (reference sequence). CDR3 size: 13 residues. The CDR3 DNA is TGCAGTGCTCGCCGGACAGGTACAGATACGCAGTATTTT. As protein: CSARRTGTDTQYF.

Many counts were recorded for this clonotype. The rearrangement links TRBV7-2 to TRBJ1-1; D perhaps matches TRBD1 (5 bases). V was pared by 4 bases and J by 5 bases, with 11 bases between. The CDR3 totals 13 residues. Germline V gene data show CDR1 as SGHTA and CDR2 as FQGNSA. The CDR3 reads CASSSRVRTEAFF. The CDR3 bases are TGTGCCAGCAGCTCCAGGGTGAGGACTGAAGCTTTCTTT.

In its sample, this clonotype was seen many times. V and J are TRBV20-1 and TRBJ2-3; 8 bases map to TRBD2. This CDR3 comprises 15 residues. V dropped 1 base and J dropped 2; count of bases not matched to a gene: 5. Germline V lookup: CDR1 DFQATT, CDR2 SNEGSKA (reference sequence). CDR3 sequence reads: CSARASGGHTDTQYF. DNA for the CDR3: TGCAGTGCTAGAGCCAGCGGGGGCCACACAGATACGCAGTATTTT.

At least ten counts were recorded for this clonotype. This sequence joins TRBV6-1 and TRBJ2-3; no definite D call. The CDR3 is 14 residues long. Trimming took 4 bases from V and 0 from J, leaving 8 bases between them. The germline V gene has CDR1 MNHNS and CDR2 SASEGT. The CDR3 here is CASSALDSTDTQYF. CDR3 DNA: TGTGCCAGCAGTGCCTTGGACAGCACAGATACGCAGTATTTT.

This clonotype was detected many times. This chain links TRBV7-2 with TRBJ2-5; D tentatively fits TRBD1 or TRBD2 (6 bases each). Germline CDR1 and CDR2: SGHTA and FQGNSA. CDR3 size: 14 residues. Deletions cut 6 bases from V and 2 bases from J, with 13 bases between. The CDR3 here is CASRGGGAQETQYF. CDR3 coding DNA: TGTGCCAGCAGGGGGGGCGGAGCTCAAGAGACCCAGTACTTC.

In this sample, this clonotype turned up many times. The rearrangement links TRBV5-1 to TRBJ2-1; 8 nucleotides line up with TRBD2. The CDR3 covers 15 residues. From germline, CDR1 is SGHRS and CDR2 YFSETQ. J lost 7 bases, V lost 2 bases, and 8 bases had no gene match. Written as DNA, the CDR3 is TGCGCCAGCAGCTTCGACGGGAGGGCCGGAAATGAGCAGTTCTTC. This encodes CASSFDGRAGNEQFF.